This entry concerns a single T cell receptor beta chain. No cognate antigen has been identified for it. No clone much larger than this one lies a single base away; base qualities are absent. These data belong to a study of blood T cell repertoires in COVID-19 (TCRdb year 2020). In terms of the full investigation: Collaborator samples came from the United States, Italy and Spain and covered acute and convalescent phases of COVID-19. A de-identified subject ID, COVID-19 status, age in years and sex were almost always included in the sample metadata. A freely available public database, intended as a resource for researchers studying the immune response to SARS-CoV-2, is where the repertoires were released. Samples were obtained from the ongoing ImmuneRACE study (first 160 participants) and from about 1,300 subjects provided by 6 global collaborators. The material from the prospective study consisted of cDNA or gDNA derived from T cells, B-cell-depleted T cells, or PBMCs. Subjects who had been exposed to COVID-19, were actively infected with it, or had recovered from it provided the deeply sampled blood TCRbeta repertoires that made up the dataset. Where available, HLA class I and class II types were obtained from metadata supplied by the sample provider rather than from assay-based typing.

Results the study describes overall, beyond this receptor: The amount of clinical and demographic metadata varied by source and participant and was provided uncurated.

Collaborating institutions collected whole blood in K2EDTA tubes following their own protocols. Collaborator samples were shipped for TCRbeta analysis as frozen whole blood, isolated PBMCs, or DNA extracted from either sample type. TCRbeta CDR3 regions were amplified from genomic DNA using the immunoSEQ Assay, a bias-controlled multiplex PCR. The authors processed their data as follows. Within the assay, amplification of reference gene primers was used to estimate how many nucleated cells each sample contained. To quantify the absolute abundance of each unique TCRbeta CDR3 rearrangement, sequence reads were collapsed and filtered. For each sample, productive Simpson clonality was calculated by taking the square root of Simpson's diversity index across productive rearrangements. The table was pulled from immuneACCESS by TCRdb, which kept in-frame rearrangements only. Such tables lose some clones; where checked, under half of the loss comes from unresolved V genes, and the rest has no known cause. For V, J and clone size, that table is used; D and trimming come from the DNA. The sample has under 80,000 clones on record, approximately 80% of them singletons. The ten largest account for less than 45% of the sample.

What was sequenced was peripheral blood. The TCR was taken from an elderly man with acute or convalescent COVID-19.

The sequence in DNA is TGTGCCAGCAGCCCGGAAGAGACCCAGTACTTC. Protein translation: CASSPEETQYF. The V and J segments used are TRBV5-5 and TRBJ2-5; confidence is insufficient to name the D gene. Measured from the cysteine to the phenylalanine, the CDR3 is 11 residues long. Only the CDR3 part of the read is kept: 33 bases, read in frame from the first base. Cut back by 4 bases and 3 bases, the V and J ends lie 4 bases apart. Sequences SGHKS (CDR1) and YYEKEE (CDR2) are obtained from the germline V gene (reference sequence). The full variable domain, with segments outside the CDR3 supplied by the reference TRBV5-5 and TRBJ2-5 proteins, appears as DAGVTQSPTHLIKTRGQQVTLRCSPISGHKSVSWYQQVLGQGPQFIFQYYEKEERGRGNFPDRFSARQFPNYSSELNVNALLLGDSALYLCASSPEETQYFGPGTRLLVL.